This entry lists 26 T cell receptor beta chains sequenced from one sample in a study of cytomegalovirus exposure and HLA in healthy donors. A multiplex PCR was run with 60 Vbeta primers and 13 Jbeta primers. This table comes from immunoSEQ multiplex PCR, and its TCRdb copy is limited to in-frame clones, with some not included. This table holds approximately 61,000 clones, 75% to 85% found once. The sequencing sample was made of PBMCs. The receptors derive from a man in his fifties or sixties in good health and CMV-seropositive.

The chain couples TRBV7-9 to TRBJ2-1, with 12 bases identical to TRBD2. V lost 3 bases and J lost 5; bases outside the gene matches: 5. The CDR3 sequence is 16 residues long. Germline CDR1 reads SEHNR; CDR2 reads FQNEAQ (reference sequence). Written as DNA, the CDR3 is TGTGCCAGCAGCTTCCGAACTAGCGGGGGGAACAATGAGCAGTTCTTC. This encodes CASSFRTSGGNNEQFF.

This clone was detected a few times. The gene calls are TRBV7-3 and TRBJ2-7; D possibly corresponds to TRBD1 (5 bases). V lost 3 bases to trimming and J lost 4 bases, with 13 bases between them. This CDR3 region has 14 residues. Germline V gene lookup returns CDR1 SGHTA and CDR2 FQGTGA. CDR3 in amino acids: CASSLSQGNYEQYF. The CDR3 region has the DNA TGTGCCAGCAGCTTGTCGCAGGGAAATTACGAGCAGTACTTC.

The chain couples TRBV19 to TRBJ2-7; TRBD1 matches 7 bases. Germline lookup yields CDR1 LNHDA and CDR2 SQIVND (reference sequence). The CDR3 runs 14 residues. J gave up 2 bases and V 6 bases, and 7 bases lay outside the gene matches. This CDR3 is CASSLTGNTYEQYF. DNA for the CDR3: TGTGCCAGTAGCCTGACAGGGAATACCTACGAGCAGTACTTC.

The chain links TRBV6-1 to TRBJ1-2, with a tentative D call TRBD1 (5 bases). Trimming pared 5 bases from V and 2 bases from J, leaving 12 bases between. This CDR3 has 14 residues. Germline assignment: CDR1 MNHNS and CDR2 SASEGT. CDR3 DNA sequence: TGTGCCAGCAGTCCCCTGGGGGGGAACTATGGCTACACCTTC. Translating gives CASSPLGGNYGYTF.

The chain is built from TRBV4-2 and TRBJ2-6; the D gene is possibly TRBD1 (7 bases). The CDR3 length is 18 residues. V was clipped by 0 bases and J by 4 bases, with 16 bases between them. Germline V lookup: CDR1 LGHNA, CDR2 YNFKEQ. The CDR3 bases are TGTGCCAGCAGCCAAGATTCGGAGGGGGCATTAGGGGCCAACGTCCTGACTTTC. This translates into CASSQDSEGALGANVLTF.

The chain couples TRBV18 to TRBJ2-7; TRBD2 might be the D (6 bases). Trimming pared 4 bases from V and 4 bases from J, leaving 20 bases between. The CDR3 has 16 residues. CDR1 is KGHSH, CDR2 LQKENI, per germline. CDR3 amino acids: CASSRLESGAPYEQYF. The DNA for the CDR3 is TGTGCCAGCTCACGATTGGAGTCGGGAGCACCATACGAGCAGTACTTC. Together with reference TRBV18 and TRBJ2-7, the CDR3 gives the full variable domain: NAGVMQNPRHLVRRRGQEARLRCSPMKGHSHVYWYRQLPEEGLKFMVYLQKENIIDESGMPKERFSAEFPKEGPSILRIQQVVRGDSAAYFCASSRLESGAPYEQYFGPGTRLTVT.

This clone turned up a few times. The chain joins TRBV7-2 to TRBJ1-6; no clear D gene. Germline V gene data show CDR1 as SGHTA and CDR2 as FQGNSA. V lost 1 base, J lost 5 bases, and 12 bases lay in between. There are 16 residues in the CDR3. The CDR3 here is CASSLVVERNNSPLHF. CDR3 coding DNA: TGTGCCAGCAGCTTAGTTGTTGAGCGGAATAATTCACCCCTCCACTTT.

The chain joins TRBV27 to TRBJ2-4; D is undetermined. Germline-derived CDR1 and CDR2 are MNHEY and SMNVEV (reference sequence). With 5 bases removed from V and 3 bases from J, the gap between germline ends came to 5 bases. The CDR3 covers 12 residues. CDR3 sequence (DNA): TGTGCCAGCAGTCAGGACAAAAACATTCAGTACTTC. It encodes CASSQDKNIQYF.

This sequence joins TRBV9 and TRBJ2-1; TRBD1 might be the D (5 bases). V gave up 4 bases and J gave up 4 bases, with 9 bases separating them. CDR1 is SGDLS and CDR2 is YYNGEE in the germline V gene. The CDR3 runs to 13 residues. The CDR3 DNA is TGTGCCAGCAGCCCTGACAGTTACAATGAGCAGTTCTTC. It translates to CASSPDSYNEQFF.

A note on this clone: At one end the junction does not follow the germline gene, possibly because of a read error. Other nucleotide sequences from this sample produce the same CDR3. The chain carries TRBV9 and TRBJ2-7; the D gene is possibly TRBD1 (6 bases). The CDR3 consists of 15 residues. CDR1 and CDR2 (germline): SGDLS, YYNGEE. CDR3 nucleotide sequence: TGTGCCAGCAGCTCCCAGGGGCCCAGGTCCTCCGAGCAGTACTTC. Amino acids: CASSSQGPRSSEQYF.

The rearrangement uses TRBV7-2 and TRBJ2-1; D unresolved. V lost 5 bases to trimming and J lost 0 bases, with 5 bases between them. The CDR3 runs to 13 residues. Looked up from germline, CDR1 is SGHTA and CDR2 is FQGNSA. In nucleotides, the CDR3 is TGTGCCAGCAGCCCCTTCTCCTACAATGAGCAGTTCTTC. This gives the protein CASSPFSYNEQFF.

In the case of this clone: The same CDR3 also results from other DNA sequences found in this sample. V is TRBV19 and J is TRBJ2-1; maybe TRBD2 (5 bases). This CDR3 region has 15 residues. V gave up 6 bases and J gave up 0 bases, with 12 bases separating them. Germline CDR1 LNHDA, CDR2 SQIVND (reference sequence). The CDR3 DNA reads as TGTGCCAGTAGCCGGGATAGCCCCTCCTACAATGAGCAGTTCTTC. The encoded protein is CASSRDSPSYNEQFF.

Comment on this clone: The junction departs from germline at one end; a sequencing error may be responsible. The sample holds other DNA sequences that translate to the same CDR3. The V gene is TRBV7-3, the J gene TRBJ2-4; 9 nucleotides agree with TRBD1. Germline lookup yields CDR1 SGHTA and CDR2 FQGTGA. The CDR3 is made up of 16 amino acids. In nucleotides, the CDR3 is TGCGCCAGCAGCCAAGAAACCGGGACAGGGTTGTACATTCAGTACTTC. This encodes CASSQETGTGLYIQYF.

The chain recombines TRBV5-6 with TRBJ2-5; no definite D call. Germline CDR1 reads SGHDT; CDR2 reads YYEEEE. Trimming removed 2 bases at V and 5 bases at J, with 10 bases between. The CDR3 consists of 13 residues. CDR3 loop: CASSLGGWETQYF. DNA of the CDR3: TGTGCCAGCAGCTTAGGCGGATGGGAGACCCAGTACTTC.

The chain is built from TRBV18 and TRBJ1-6; possibly TRBD1 for D (5 bases). Germline values: CDR1 KGHSH, CDR2 LQKENI. Trimming pared 2 bases from V and 7 bases from J, leaving 12 bases between. This CDR3 has 15 amino acids. The CDR3 region is CASSPIKQGNSPLHF. The CDR3 DNA is TGTGCCAGCTCACCAATCAAGCAGGGCAATTCACCCCTCCACTTT.

The CDR3 DNA is TGTGCCAGTAGTATCCCCACCCAGGGTCAAGAGACCCAGTACTTC. This encodes CASSIPTQGQETQYF. The gene calls are TRBV19 and TRBJ2-5, with a tentative D call TRBD1 (5 bases). The CDR3 length is 15 residues. V lost 3 bases and J lost 2, with 13 bases in between. Germline lookup yields CDR1 LNHDA and CDR2 SQIVND (reference sequence).

The chain recombines TRBV25-1 with TRBJ2-7; maybe TRBD2 (6 bases). V lost 6 bases, J lost 0 bases, and 12 bases lay in between. This CDR3 comprises 14 residues. Germline V gene sequence: CDR1 MGHDK, CDR2 SYGVNS. CDR3 amino acids: CASSPSANSYEQYF. Written as DNA, the CDR3 is TGTGCCAGCAGCCCTAGCGCGAACTCCTACGAGCAGTACTTC.

This clone has a handful of counts. The chain is built from TRBV6-1 and TRBJ1-3; D is unresolved. Trimming stripped 4 bases from V and 0 bases from J, with 10 bases between. The CDR3 extends over 15 amino acids. Germline V CDR1 and CDR2: MNHNS, SASEGT. The chain's CDR3 is CASSATVGSGNTIYF. The CDR3 coding sequence is TGTGCCAGCAGTGCTACAGTTGGCTCTGGAAACACCATATATTTT.

The chain links TRBV7-2 to TRBJ1-1; D is undetermined. V shed 1 base and J shed 1 base, with 7 bases lying between them. Germline lookup yields CDR1 SGHTA and CDR2 FQGNSA. The CDR3 runs 14 residues. The CDR3 sequence is CASSLVAGNTEAFF. CDR3 sequence (DNA): TGTGCCAGCAGCTTAGTTGCAGGGAACACTGAAGCTTTCTTT.

CDR3 DNA: TGTGCCAGCAGTCTAGCGGGGGGCCAGGAGCAGTACTTC. It is translated as CASSLAGGQEQYF. The chain combines TRBV7-9 with TRBJ2-7; 11 bases line up with TRBD2. The CDR3 consists of 13 residues. The V gene end was trimmed by 6 bases and the J gene end by 7 bases; junction bases not matched to a gene: 5. Germline CDR1 reads SEHNR; CDR2 reads FQNEAQ (reference sequence).

The V and J genes are TRBV2 and TRBJ2-7, with 10 bases matching TRBD2. The CDR3 extends over 17 amino acids. The V segment lost 1 base and the J segment 0 bases; nucleotides outside the gene matches: 6. The germline V gene encodes CDR1 SNHLY and CDR2 FYNNEI. CDR3 nucleotides: TGTGCCAGCAGTGAAGGTCTAGCGGGGGACTCCTCCTACGAGCAGTACTTC. It specifies CASSEGLAGDSSYEQYF.

This clone was observed a few times. The junction departs from germline at one end; a sequencing error may be responsible. The chain couples TRBV30 to TRBJ1-5; D is possibly TRBD1 (5 bases). Germline CDR1 and CDR2: GTSNPN and SVGIG (reference sequence). The CDR3 has 13 residues. The CDR3 region has the DNA TGTGACTGGAGTGCAGGGTCCCCCCTGGGCCAGCATTTT. Its translation: CDWSAGSPLGQHF.

This clone appeared a few times. The rearrangement uses TRBV30 and TRBJ1-1; D unresolved. The CDR3 consists of 11 residues. Trimming shortened V by 4 bases and J by 0 bases, and 3 bases separated the two germline ends. Germline loops: CDR1 GTSNPN, CDR2 SVGIG (reference sequence). The CDR3: CAWIVNTEAFF. CDR3 DNA: TGTGCCTGGATCGTGAACACTGAAGCTTTCTTT.

This clone has a handful of counts. V gene TRBV9 combines with J gene TRBJ2-7; D may be TRBD1 (6 bases). Germline V gene sequence: CDR1 SGDLS, CDR2 YYNGEE. Trimming left V 0 bases short and J 6 bases short, with 13 bases between. This CDR3 region has 14 residues. CDR3 sequence (DNA): TGTGCCAGCAGCGTAGCAGTCAGGGGAAGCGAGCAGTACTTC. As protein: CASSVAVRGSEQYF.

The chain uses TRBV7-2 and TRBJ2-5; 7 bases agree with TRBD2. Germline CDR1 is SGHTA and CDR2 is FQGNSA. The CDR3 length is 14 residues. V shed 1 base, J shed 9 bases, and the junction held 8 bases outside the gene matches. The CDR3 bases are TGTGCCAGCAGCTTAGGAAGGGCGGGGGAGGCCCAGTACTTC. Its protein is CASSLGRAGEAQYF. Based on the CDR3 plus reference TRBV7-2 and TRBJ2-5, the full variable domain is GAGVSQSPSNKVTEKGKDVELRCDPISGHTALYWYRQSLGQGLEFLIYFQGNSAPDKSGLPSDRFSAERTGGSVSTLTIQRTQQEDSAVYLCASSLGRAGEAQYFGPGTRLLVL.

A few counts support this clone. One base away lies a much larger clone, so this may be a sequencing read error. This same CDR3 is encoded by further DNA sequences in the sample. The chain has TRBV6-6 and TRBJ1-1; TRBD1 aligns across 11 bases. Germline loops: CDR1 MNHNY, CDR2 SVGAGI (reference sequence). This CDR3 comprises 14 residues. Unmatched junction bases numbered 7, after V lost 8 bases and J lost 5 bases. CDR3 loop: CASRRGQGGTEAFF. As DNA, the CDR3 is TGTGCCAGCCGAAGGGGACAGGGGGGGACTGAAGCTTTCTTT.